This passage covers 23 T cell receptor beta chains from one sample sequenced in a study of control samples from healthy donors and cancer patients. Sequencing was performed with immunoSEQ multiplex PCR; in TCRdb, only in-frame clones are kept and a portion is missing. Of more than 110,000 clones listed, 80% to 95% are singletons. The specimen was blood. Receptors originate from a man aged 25-45 years in good health.

The chain links TRBV27 to TRBJ2-1; D not resolved. This CDR3 is 12 amino acids long. V lost 0 bases to trimming and J lost 8 bases, with 5 bases between them. Germline V gene data show CDR1 as MNHEY and CDR2 as SMNVEV (reference sequence). The CDR3: CASSLSGYEQFF. CDR3 DNA sequence: TGTGCCAGCAGTTTATCTGGCTATGAGCAGTTCTTC.

The gene calls are TRBV28 and TRBJ2-7; a possible D gene is TRBD1 (8 bases). Trimming shortened V by 6 bases and J by 1 base, and 13 bases separated the two germline ends. Per the germline V gene, CDR1 is MDHEN and CDR2 is SYDVKM. The CDR3 runs to 14 residues. This CDR3 reads CASSPQGGSYEQYF. The CDR3 coding sequence is TGTGCCAGCAGCCCACAGGGGGGGTCCTACGAGCAGTACTTC.

The gene calls are TRBV5-4 and TRBJ2-4; 12 positions agree with TRBD2. The CDR3 is 17 amino acids. The germline CDR1 and CDR2 sequences are SGHNT and YYREEE (reference sequence). Losses at the gene ends were 4 bases for V and 7 bases for J; bases not matched to a gene: 12. The DNA for the CDR3 is TGTGCCAGCAGCCCAACGGCGGGACTAGCGGGCGGGAACATTCAGTACTTC. It codes for CASSPTAGLAGGNIQYF.

The V call is TRBV6-2 or TRBV6-3, the J call TRBJ1-5; D gene ambiguous. Trimming took off 7 bases at V and 8 bases at J, with 12 bases between the two ends. Germline V gene data show CDR1 as MNHEY and CDR2 as SVGEGT. The CDR3 totals 12 residues. The DNA for the CDR3 is TGTGCCAGCACCCCCGACTGGGAGCCCCAGCATTTT. It encodes CASTPDWEPQHF.

V is TRBV14 and J is TRBJ1-2, with 11 bases fitting TRBD1. The CDR3 sequence is 16 residues long. Germline V gene data show CDR1 as SGHDN and CDR2 as FVKESK. With 6 bases clipped from V and 8 bases from J, the junction kept 14 bases outside the gene matches. For the CDR3, the DNA is TGTGCCAGCAGATCTACCGGGGACAGGGGGGATGGAGGCTACACCTTC. This codes for CASRSTGDRGDGGYTF.

This clone was seen a few times. The gene calls are TRBV27 and TRBJ2-7; weak D call: TRBD2 (5 bases). CDR3 length equals 12 residues. Germline V gene lookup returns CDR1 MNHEY and CDR2 SMNVEV (reference sequence). V gave up 2 bases and J gave up 5 bases, with 7 bases separating them. This CDR3 is CASSLRGNEQYF. The CDR3 DNA follows: TGTGCCAGCAGTTTACGGGGTAACGAGCAGTACTTC.

The rearrangement uses TRBV3-1 (or the pseudogene TRBV3-2) and TRBJ2-1, with 9 positions matching TRBD2. V dropped 2 bases and J dropped 5; count of bases not matched to a gene: 1. The germline CDR1 and CDR2 sequences are LGHDT and YNNKEL (reference sequence). The CDR3 has 14 residues. The CDR3 reads CASSQLAGHNEQFF. Written as DNA, the CDR3 is TGTGCCAGCAGCCAACTAGCGGGACACAATGAGCAGTTCTTC.

Only a few counts were recorded for this clone. This chain joins TRBV4-2 and TRBJ1-1, with 9 positions matching TRBD1. CDR1 and CDR2 from the germline V gene are LGHNA and YNFKEQ. The V and J ends lost 1 base and 5 bases, in that order; junction bases with no gene match: 5. There are 15 residues in the CDR3. In DNA form, the CDR3 reads TGTGCCAGCAGCCAAGGACAGGGGGGTTTTACTGAAGCTTTCTTT. Its protein product is CASSQGQGGFTEAFF.

This chain uses TRBV19 with TRBJ2-3; TRBD2 matches at 9 bases. Germline-derived CDR1 and CDR2 are LNHDA and SQIVND (reference sequence). V was clipped by 10 bases and J by 5 bases; unmatched bases: 10. The length of the CDR3 is 14 residues. Written as DNA, the CDR3 is TGTGCCACCGGCGGCGGGAGGGCCTTAGATACGCAGTATTTT. This encodes CATGGGRALDTQYF.

The chain joins TRBV23-1 to TRBJ2-2, with D possibly matching TRBD1 (5 bases). Being an ORF, TRBV23-1 has a function that is uncertain. The CDR3 has 21 amino acids. V lost 1 base and J lost 2, with 26 bases in between. CDR3: CASSQCRHNTDRLLNTGELFF. CDR3 DNA: TGCGCCAGCAGTCAATGTCGCCACAATACCGACAGACTTCTCAACACCGGGGAGCTGTTTTTT.

This clone was detected only once. The rearrangement uses TRBV28 and TRBJ2-1, with 8 bases identical to TRBD1. Germline V gene data show CDR1 as MDHEN and CDR2 as SYDVKM. With 7 bases clipped from V and 4 bases from J, the junction kept 6 bases outside the gene matches. The CDR3 is 14 residues long. CDR3 sequence (DNA): TGTGCCAGCATTCTAACAGGGGGGTACAATGAGCAGTTCTTC. It translates to CASILTGGYNEQFF. The full variable domain, in which reference TRBV28 and TRBJ2-1 provide the parts outside the CDR3, is DVKVTQSSRYLVKRTGEKVFLECVQDMDHENMFWYRQDPGLGLRLIYFSYDVKMKEKGDIPEGYSVSREKKERFSLILESASTNQTSMYLCASILTGGYNEQFFGPGTRLTVL.

This clone came up many times. The CDR3: CASSSGIDYQPQHF. The CDR3 DNA reads TGTGCCAGCAGTTCCGGGATTGATTATCAGCCCCAGCATTTT. This sequence joins TRBV27 and TRBJ1-5; D gene unclear. The CDR3 totals 14 residues. Trimming removed 4 bases from V and 5 bases from J, with 12 bases in between. The germline V gene encodes CDR1 MNHEY and CDR2 SMNVEV (reference sequence).

This chain connects TRBV15 to TRBJ2-1, with D unresolved. V was trimmed by 6 bases and J by 0 bases, leaving 9 bases between them. CDR3 length: 14 residues. Germline assignment: CDR1 LNHNV and CDR2 YYDKDF (reference sequence). The CDR3 loop reads CATSVADSYNEQFF. Here the CDR3 DNA reads TGTGCCACCAGTGTGGCGGACTCCTACAATGAGCAGTTCTTC.

CDR3 protein: CSVDQGRDYGYTF. The CDR3 DNA follows: TGCAGCGTTGATCAGGGGCGAGACTATGGCTACACCTTC. The J gene is TRBJ1-2, the V gene TRBV29-1; D may be TRBD1 (6 bases). The CDR3 sequence is 13 residues long. V lost 3 bases and J lost 3, with 11 bases in between. The germline gives CDR1 SQVTM, CDR2 ANQGSEA.

The chain joins TRBV27 to TRBJ2-7; D could derive from TRBD1 or TRBD2 (5 bases each). The V end lost 4 bases, the J end lost 0 bases, and 10 bases lay between the germline ends. Germline V gene lookup returns CDR1 MNHEY and CDR2 SMNVEV (reference sequence). The CDR3 has 14 amino acids. CDR3 nucleotide sequence: TGTGCCAGCAGTTATAGGGACCACTCCTACGAGCAGTACTTC. It yields the protein CASSYRDHSYEQYF.

The V and J genes are TRBV10-3 and TRBJ2-7; D uncertain. With 3 bases removed from V and 2 bases from J, the gap between germline ends came to 2 bases. CDR1 ENHRY and CDR2 SYGVKD come from the germline V gene. CDR3 length equals 11 residues. The CDR3 sequence: CAISETYEQYF. CDR3 nucleotides: TGTGCCATCAGTGAAACCTACGAGCAGTACTTC.

The CDR3 spells CASSRDRDYGYTF. CDR3 nucleotides: TGTGCCAGCAGTCGAGACAGAGACTATGGCTACACCTTC. The chain links TRBV28 to TRBJ1-2; TRBD1 is a possible D gene (5 bases). Trimming removed 5 bases from V and 3 bases from J, with 10 bases in between. The germline V gene encodes CDR1 MDHEN and CDR2 SYDVKM. The length of the CDR3 is 13 residues.

The V call is TRBV11-2, the J call TRBJ1-6; D gene ambiguous. Trimming removed 4 bases at V and 10 bases at J, with 17 bases between. This CDR3 has 15 amino acids. The germline V gene encodes CDR1 SGHAT and CDR2 FQNNGV. As DNA, the CDR3 is TGTGCCAGCAGCTCCCCTCGGGTGAGAGTATCACCCCTCCACTTT. It codes for CASSSPRVRVSPLHF. The full variable domain, with the rest looked up from reference TRBV11-2 and TRBJ1-6, is EAGVAQSPRYKIIEKRQSVAFWCNPISGHATLYWYQQILGQGPKLLIQFQNNGVVDDSQLPKDRFSAERLKGVDSTLKIQPAKLEDSAVYLCASSSPRVRVSPLHFGNGTRLTVT.

CDR3 region: CASSEASAEPYEQYF. For the CDR3, the DNA is TGTGCCAGCAGTGAAGCGTCCGCGGAACCCTACGAGCAGTACTTC. This chain uses TRBV6-1 with TRBJ2-7; D not certain. The CDR3 runs to 15 residues. Germline CDR1 reads MNHNS; CDR2 reads SASEGT. Between the trimmed V and J ends, which lost 0 bases and 2 bases, there was a span of 11 bases.

The chain has TRBV27 and TRBJ2-1; D might be TRBD2 (5 bases). The length of the CDR3 is 16 residues. Germline V gene sequence: CDR1 MNHEY, CDR2 SMNVEV (reference sequence). The germline V and J ends were trimmed by 6 bases and 0 bases, with 15 bases remaining between them. Written as DNA, the CDR3 is TGTGCCAGCAGATACCGAGCGGAGAGCTCCTACAATGAGCAGTTCTTC. Residues: CASRYRAESSYNEQFF.

The chain carries TRBV4-1 and TRBJ2-7; 11 bases agree with TRBD1. V shed 3 bases, J shed 2 bases, and the junction held 6 bases outside the gene matches. The CDR3 covers 16 residues. The germline CDR1 and CDR2 sequences are MGHRA and YSYEKL. CDR3 protein: CASSQGPGQGAYEQYF. The CDR3 coding sequence is TGCGCCAGCAGCCAGGGCCCGGGACAGGGGGCCTACGAGCAGTACTTC.

The chain links TRBV25-1 to TRBJ1-2; no definite D call. With 8 bases removed from V and 4 bases from J, the gap between germline ends came to 14 bases. The CDR3 length is 13 residues. Germline CDR1 reads MGHDK; CDR2 reads SYGVNS. The CDR3 protein is CASSIGRTYGYTF. DNA for the CDR3: TGTGCCAGCTCGATCGGGCGGACCTATGGCTACACCTTC.

The rearrangement uses TRBV12-3 or TRBV12-4 and TRBJ2-7; TRBD1 agrees at 8 bases. This CDR3 has 13 amino acids. The V and J ends lost 2 bases and 7 bases, in that order; junction bases with no gene match: 4. DNA of the CDR3: TGTGCCAGCAGTTTAACCAGGGGGCGTGAGCAGTACTTC. This sequence encodes CASSLTRGREQYF.